These 5 T cell receptor beta chains share one sample of origin, sequenced in a study of T cell responses to AZD1222 COVID-19 vaccine. This table comes from immunoSEQ multiplex PCR, and its TCRdb copy is limited to in-frame clones, with some not included. The table has roughly 120,000 clones, 70% to 90% seen once. Here the sequenced sample was peripheral blood, taken on day 0 of AZD1222 vaccination. Receptor source: an adult in good health.

The chain is built from TRBV5-4 and TRBJ1-2; perhaps TRBD1 as D (5 bases). The V end was cut by 0 bases, the J end by 5 bases, with 8 bases between. Germline V gene lookup returns CDR1 SGHNT and CDR2 YYREEE (reference sequence). The CDR3 totals 13 residues. CDR3 region: CASSLDRRYGYTF. The CDR3 DNA is TGTGCCAGCAGCTTGGACAGGCGATATGGCTACACCTTC.

The rearrangement links TRBV19 to TRBJ2-1; possibly TRBD1 or TRBD2 for D (5 bases each). The CDR3 loop spans 17 amino acids. Trimming removed 5 bases from V and 7 bases from J, with 24 bases in between. Germline CDR1 is LNHDA and CDR2 is SQIVND (reference sequence). The CDR3 DNA sequence: TGTGCCAGTAGTCCCCGGACCGGGACCGCCCGAAGGAATGAGCAGTTCTTC. Encoded protein: CASSPRTGTARRNEQFF.

The chain carries TRBV7-3 and TRBJ1-1; maybe TRBD1 (6 bases). Germline V gene data show CDR1 as SGHTA and CDR2 as FQGTGA. Between the trimmed V and J ends, which lost 5 bases and 0 bases, there was a span of 28 bases. This CDR3 spans 20 amino acids. CDR3 sequence: CASSQLKGTWGLVMNTEAFF. Here the CDR3 DNA reads TGTGCCAGCAGCCAGCTTAAAGGGACGTGGGGGCTCGTAATGAACACTGAAGCTTTCTTT.

V gene TRBV29-1 combines with J gene TRBJ1-1; possibly TRBD1 for D (6 bases). The CDR3 contains 13 residues. V shed 1 base and J shed 4 bases, with 10 bases lying between them. Germline V gene lookup returns CDR1 SQVTM and CDR2 ANQGSEA. CDR3 sequence reads: CSVEGQVPTEAFF. CDR3 nucleotide sequence: TGCAGCGTTGAAGGACAGGTTCCCACTGAAGCTTTCTTT.

This chain uses TRBV3-1 (or the pseudogene TRBV3-2) with TRBJ2-3; D is perhaps TRBD1 (7 bases). This CDR3 contains 13 residues. Trimming took off 4 bases at V and 4 bases at J, with 9 bases between the two ends. CDR1 and CDR2 (germline): LGHDT, YNNKEL (reference sequence). The CDR3: CASSPRGADTQYF. The CDR3 bases are TGTGCCAGCAGCCCCAGGGGGGCAGATACGCAGTATTTT.